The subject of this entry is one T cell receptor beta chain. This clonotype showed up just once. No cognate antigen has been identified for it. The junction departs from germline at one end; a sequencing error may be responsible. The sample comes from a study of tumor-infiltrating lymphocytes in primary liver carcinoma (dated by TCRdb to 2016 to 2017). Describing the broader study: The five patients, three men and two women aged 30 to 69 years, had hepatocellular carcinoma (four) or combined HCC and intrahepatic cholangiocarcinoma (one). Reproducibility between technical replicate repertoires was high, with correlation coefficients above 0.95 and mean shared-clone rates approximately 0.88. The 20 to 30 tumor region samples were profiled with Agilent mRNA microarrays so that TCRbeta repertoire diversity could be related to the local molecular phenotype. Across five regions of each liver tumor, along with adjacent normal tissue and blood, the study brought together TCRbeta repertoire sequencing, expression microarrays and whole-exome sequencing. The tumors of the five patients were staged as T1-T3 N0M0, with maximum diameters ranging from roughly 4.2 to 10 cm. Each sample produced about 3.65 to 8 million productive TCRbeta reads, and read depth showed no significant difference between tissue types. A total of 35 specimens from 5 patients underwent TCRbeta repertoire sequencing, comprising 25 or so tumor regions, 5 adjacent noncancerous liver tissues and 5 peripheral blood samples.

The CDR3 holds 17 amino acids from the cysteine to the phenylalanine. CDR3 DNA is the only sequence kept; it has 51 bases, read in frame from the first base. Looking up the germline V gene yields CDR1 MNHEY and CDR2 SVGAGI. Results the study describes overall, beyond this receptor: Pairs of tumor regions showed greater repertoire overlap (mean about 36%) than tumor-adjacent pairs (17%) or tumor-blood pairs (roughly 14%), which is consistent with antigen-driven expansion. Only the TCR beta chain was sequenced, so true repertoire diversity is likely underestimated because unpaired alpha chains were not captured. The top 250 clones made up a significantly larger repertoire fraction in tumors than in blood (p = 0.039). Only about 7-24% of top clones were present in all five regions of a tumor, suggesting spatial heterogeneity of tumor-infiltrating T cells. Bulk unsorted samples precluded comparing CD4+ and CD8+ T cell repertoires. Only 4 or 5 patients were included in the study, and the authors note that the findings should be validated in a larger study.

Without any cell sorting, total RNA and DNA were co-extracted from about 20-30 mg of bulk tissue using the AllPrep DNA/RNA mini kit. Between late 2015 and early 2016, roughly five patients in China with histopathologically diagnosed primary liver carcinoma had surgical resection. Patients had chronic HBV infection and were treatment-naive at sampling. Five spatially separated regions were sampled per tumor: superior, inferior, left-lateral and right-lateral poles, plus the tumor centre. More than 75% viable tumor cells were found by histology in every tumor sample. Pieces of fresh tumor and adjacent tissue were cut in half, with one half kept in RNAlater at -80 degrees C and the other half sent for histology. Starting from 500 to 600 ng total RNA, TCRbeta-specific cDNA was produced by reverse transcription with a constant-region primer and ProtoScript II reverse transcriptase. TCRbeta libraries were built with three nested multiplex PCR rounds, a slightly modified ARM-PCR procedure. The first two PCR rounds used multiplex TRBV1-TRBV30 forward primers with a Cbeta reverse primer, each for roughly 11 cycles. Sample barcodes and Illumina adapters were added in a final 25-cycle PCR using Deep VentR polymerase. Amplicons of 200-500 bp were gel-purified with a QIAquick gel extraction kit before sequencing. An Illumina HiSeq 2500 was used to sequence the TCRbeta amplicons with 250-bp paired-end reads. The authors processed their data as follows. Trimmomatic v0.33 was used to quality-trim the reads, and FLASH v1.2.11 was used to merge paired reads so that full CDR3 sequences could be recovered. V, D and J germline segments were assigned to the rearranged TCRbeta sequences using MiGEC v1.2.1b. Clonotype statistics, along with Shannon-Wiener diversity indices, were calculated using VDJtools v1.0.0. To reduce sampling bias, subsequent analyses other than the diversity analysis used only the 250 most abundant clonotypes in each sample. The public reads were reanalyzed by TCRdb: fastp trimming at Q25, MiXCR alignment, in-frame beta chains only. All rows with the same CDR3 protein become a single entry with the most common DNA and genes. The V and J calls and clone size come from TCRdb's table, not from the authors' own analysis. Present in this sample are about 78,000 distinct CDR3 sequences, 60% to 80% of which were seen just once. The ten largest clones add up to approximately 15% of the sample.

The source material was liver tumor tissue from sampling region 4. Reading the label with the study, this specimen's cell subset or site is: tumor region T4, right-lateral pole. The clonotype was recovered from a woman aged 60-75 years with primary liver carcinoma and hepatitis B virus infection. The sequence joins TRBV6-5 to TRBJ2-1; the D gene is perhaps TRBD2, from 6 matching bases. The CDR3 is CASGPRIRAGRYNEQFF. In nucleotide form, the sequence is TGTGCCAGCGGGCCCCGGATTCGAGCGGGTCGCTACAATGAACAGTTCTTC.